The 14 T cell receptor beta chains given below trace back to one sample, sequenced in a study of shared clonotypes between healthy human individuals. TCRdb's copy holds only in-frame clones and misses some; the assay was immunoSEQ multiplex PCR. The sample yields some 650,000 clones, almost 97% seen once. Specimen: naive CD4+ T cells sorted from blood. Subset specified: CD45RA+ positively selected. These receptors originate from a woman aged 30 to 39 in good health.

The chain combines TRBV28 with TRBJ2-7; D unclear. Trimming shortened V by 6 bases and J by 2 bases, and 8 bases separated the two germline ends. Germline values: CDR1 MDHEN, CDR2 SYDVKM. The CDR3 has 12 amino acids. The CDR3 loop is CASSRYTYEQYF. The DNA of the CDR3 is TGTGCCAGCAGCCGCTATACCTACGAGCAGTACTTC.

This chain uses TRBV30 with TRBJ2-2; maybe TRBD1 (6 bases). This CDR3 comprises 15 residues. The V end lost 1 base, the J end lost 5 bases, and 14 bases lay between the germline ends. Germline V gene lookup returns CDR1 GTSNPN and CDR2 SVGIG (reference sequence). The CDR3 reads CAWSALGQRTGELFF. CDR3 bases: TGTGCCTGGAGTGCCCTGGGACAAAGGACCGGGGAGCTGTTTTTT.

This clone was seen only a few times. The rearrangement joins TRBV15 to TRBJ2-2; D is undetermined. Germline V lookup: CDR1 LNHNV, CDR2 YYDKDF (reference sequence). This CDR3 region has 14 residues. V dropped 1 base and J dropped 3 bases, with 6 bases sitting between them. CDR3 residues: CATSRVRYTGELFF. DNA of the CDR3: TGTGCCACCAGCAGAGTCCGTTACACCGGGGAGCTGTTTTTT.

The rearrangement uses TRBV5-1 and TRBJ2-1, with 13 bases fitting TRBD2. Germline loops: CDR1 SGHRS, CDR2 YFSETQ. The CDR3 consists of 16 residues. With 3 bases clipped from V and 5 bases from J, the junction kept 5 bases outside the gene matches. CDR3 in amino acids: CASSSTLAGGNNEQFF. As DNA, the CDR3 is TGCGCCAGCAGCTCGACACTAGCGGGGGGGAACAATGAGCAGTTCTTC.

V and J are TRBV28 and TRBJ1-4; unclear D gene. This CDR3 has 13 residues. Trimming pared 6 bases from V and 5 bases from J, leaving 10 bases between. Germline CDR1 reads MDHEN; CDR2 reads SYDVKM. The chain's CDR3 is CASRTQTNEKLFF. The CDR3 bases are TGTGCCAGCAGAACGCAGACGAATGAAAAACTGTTTTTT.

This chain uses TRBV19 with TRBJ1-1, with D uncertain. V was pared by 2 bases and J by 5 bases, with 6 bases between. CDR3 size: 12 residues. The germline V gene has CDR1 LNHDA and CDR2 SQIVND (reference sequence). The CDR3 sequence: CASSISETEAFF. As DNA, the CDR3 is TGTGCCAGTAGTATAAGTGAGACTGAAGCTTTCTTT. Filled out from reference TRBV19 and TRBJ1-1, the complete variable domain reads DGGITQSPKYLFRKEGQNVTLSCEQNLNHDAMYWYRQDPGQGLRLIYYSQIVNDFQKGDIAEGYSVSREKKESFPLTVTSAQKNPTAFYLCASSISETEAFFGQGTRLTVV.

This clone occurred a few times. V and J are TRBV11-2 and TRBJ2-3, with 7 bases matching TRBD1. Germline CDR1 SGHAT, CDR2 FQNNGV. Trimming took 1 base from V and 3 from J; bases not matched to a gene: 4. This CDR3 has 15 amino acids. Here the CDR3 DNA reads TGTGCCAGCAGCTTAGTCACAGGGGCAACAGATACGCAGTATTTT. This gives the protein CASSLVTGATDTQYF.

This sequence joins TRBV19 and TRBJ2-2; TRBD2 matches at 8 bases. Unmatched junction bases numbered 13, after V lost 7 bases and J lost 3 bases. Germline CDR1 reads LNHDA; CDR2 reads SQIVND (reference sequence). The CDR3 is made up of 17 amino acids. The CDR3 bases are TGTGCCAGTACCAGCCCAAGCGGGAGAAAGGACACCGGGGAGCTGTTTTTT. Its protein is CASTSPSGRKDTGELFF.

The rearrangement links TRBV6-5 to TRBJ2-2; 10 bases line up with TRBD2. Germline CDR1 reads MNHEY; CDR2 reads SVGAGI. The CDR3 covers 15 residues. With V trimmed by 5 bases and J by 7 bases, 7 bases remained unmatched. This CDR3 is CASSKSGRVGGELFF. As DNA, the CDR3 is TGTGCCAGCAGTAAAAGCGGGAGGGTCGGCGGGGAGCTGTTTTTT.

This chain connects TRBV25-1 to TRBJ2-1; maybe TRBD1 (5 bases). CDR3 size: 16 residues. CDR1 and CDR2 (germline): MGHDK, SYGVNS. Trimming stripped 5 bases from V and 1 base from J, with 15 bases between. The chain's CDR3 is CASSSSQGRSYNEQFF. The DNA for the CDR3 is TGTGCCAGCAGTTCGAGCCAGGGCCGGTCCTACAATGAGCAGTTCTTC.

The CDR3 here is CASSLAVRTNTEAFF. The CDR3 DNA reads as TGTGCCAGCAGCTTAGCGGTCAGGACGAACACTGAAGCTTTCTTT. The gene calls are TRBV11-1 and TRBJ1-1; D uncertain. Trimming shortened V by 0 bases and J by 1 base, and 9 bases separated the two germline ends. The CDR3 sequence is 15 residues long. CDR1 is SGHAT, CDR2 FQDESV, per germline (reference sequence).

The chain uses TRBV5-6 and TRBJ1-5, with TRBD1 identical over 9 bases. J lost 7 bases, V lost 1 base, and 12 bases had no gene match. CDR3 size: 17 residues. Germline lookup yields CDR1 SGHDT and CDR2 YYEEEE. CDR3 in amino acids: CASSLYGGQGIGQPQHF. The CDR3 nucleotides are TGTGCCAGCAGCTTGTACGGAGGACAGGGGATCGGGCAGCCCCAGCATTTT.

The chain recombines TRBV5-6 with TRBJ2-3; 9 nucleotides line up with TRBD2. Looked up from germline, CDR1 is SGHDT and CDR2 is YYEEEE. V shed 6 bases and J 3 bases; nucleotides not matched to a gene: 8. This CDR3 contains 15 residues. CDR3 DNA sequence: TGTGCCAGCACCTTTAGCGGGAGAGGGACAGATACGCAGTATTTT. It yields the protein CASTFSGRGTDTQYF.

The chain carries TRBV5-5 and TRBJ2-3; D is uncertain. Trimming cost V 2 bases and J 6 bases, with 7 bases left between them. Germline CDR1 is SGHKS and CDR2 is YYEKEE (reference sequence). The CDR3 runs 12 residues. This chain's CDR3 is CASSLSVDTQYF. The CDR3 DNA sequence: TGTGCCAGCAGCTTATCAGTGGATACGCAGTATTTT.